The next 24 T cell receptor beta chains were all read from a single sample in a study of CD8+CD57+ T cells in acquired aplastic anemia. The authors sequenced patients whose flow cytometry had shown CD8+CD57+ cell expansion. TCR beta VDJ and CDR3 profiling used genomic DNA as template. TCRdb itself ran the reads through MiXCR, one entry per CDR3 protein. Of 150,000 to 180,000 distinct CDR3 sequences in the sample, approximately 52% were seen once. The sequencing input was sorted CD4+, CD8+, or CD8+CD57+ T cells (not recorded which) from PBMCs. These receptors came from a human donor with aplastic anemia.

CDR3 sequence reads: CASSFGYYEQYF. Here the CDR3 DNA reads TGTGCCAGCAGCTTTGGGTACTACGAGCAGTACTTC. This sequence joins TRBV7-8 and TRBJ2-7; D is uncertain. The CDR3 is 12 residues long. Germline V gene sequence: CDR1 SGHVS, CDR2 FQNEAQ. V lost 3 bases and J lost 3, with 6 bases in between. The full variable domain, in which reference TRBV7-8 and TRBJ2-7 provide the parts outside the CDR3, is GAGVSQSPRYKVAKRGQDVALRCDPISGHVSLFWYQQALGQGPEFLTYFQNEAQLDKSGLPSDRFFAERPEGSVSTLKIQRTQQEDSAVYLCASSFGYYEQYFGPGTRLTVT.

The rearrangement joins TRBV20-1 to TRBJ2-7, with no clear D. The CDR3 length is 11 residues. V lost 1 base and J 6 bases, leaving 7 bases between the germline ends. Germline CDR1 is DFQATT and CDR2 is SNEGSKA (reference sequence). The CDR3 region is CSARAAREQYF. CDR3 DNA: TGCAGTGCTAGAGCCGCTCGCGAGCAGTACTTC.

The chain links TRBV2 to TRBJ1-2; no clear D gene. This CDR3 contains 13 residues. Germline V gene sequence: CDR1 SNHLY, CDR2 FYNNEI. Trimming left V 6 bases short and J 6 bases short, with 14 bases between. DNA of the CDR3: TGTGCCAGCAGAGCCCGACTCTTAGATGGCTACACCTTC. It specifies CASRARLLDGYTF.

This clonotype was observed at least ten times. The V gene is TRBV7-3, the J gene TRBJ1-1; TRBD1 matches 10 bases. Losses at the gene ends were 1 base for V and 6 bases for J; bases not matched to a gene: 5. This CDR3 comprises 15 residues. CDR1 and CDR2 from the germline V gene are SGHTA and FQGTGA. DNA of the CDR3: TGTGCCAGCAGCTTAATAAGGGGACAGGGGTCTGAAGCTTTCTTT. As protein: CASSLIRGQGSEAFF.

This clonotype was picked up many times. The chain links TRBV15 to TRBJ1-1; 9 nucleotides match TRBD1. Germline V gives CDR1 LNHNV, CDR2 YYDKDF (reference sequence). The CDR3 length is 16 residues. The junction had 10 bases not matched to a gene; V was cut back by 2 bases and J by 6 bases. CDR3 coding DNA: TGTGCCACCAGCAGACGACAGGGGGAAGTAGGCGCTGAAGCTTTCTTT. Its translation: CATSRRQGEVGAEAFF.

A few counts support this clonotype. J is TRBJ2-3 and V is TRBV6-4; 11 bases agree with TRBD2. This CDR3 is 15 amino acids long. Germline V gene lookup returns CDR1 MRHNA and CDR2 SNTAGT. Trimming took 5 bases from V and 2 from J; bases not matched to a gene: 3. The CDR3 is CASSRTSGFTDTQYF. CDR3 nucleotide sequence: TGTGCCAGCAGTCGGACTAGCGGGTTCACAGATACGCAGTATTTT.

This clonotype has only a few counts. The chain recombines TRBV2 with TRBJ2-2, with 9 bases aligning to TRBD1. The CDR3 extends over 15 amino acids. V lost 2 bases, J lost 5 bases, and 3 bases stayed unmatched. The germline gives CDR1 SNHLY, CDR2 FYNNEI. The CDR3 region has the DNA TGTGCCAGCAGTGAACTACAGGGGGCTACCGGGGAGCTGTTTTTT. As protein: CASSELQGATGELFF.

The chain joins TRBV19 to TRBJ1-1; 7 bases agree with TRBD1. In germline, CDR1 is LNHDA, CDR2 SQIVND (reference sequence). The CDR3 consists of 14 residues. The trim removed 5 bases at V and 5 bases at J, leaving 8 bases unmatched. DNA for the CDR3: TGTGCCAGTAGTTCCCAGGGGGGATGGACTGAAGCTTTCTTT. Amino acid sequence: CASSSQGGWTEAFF.

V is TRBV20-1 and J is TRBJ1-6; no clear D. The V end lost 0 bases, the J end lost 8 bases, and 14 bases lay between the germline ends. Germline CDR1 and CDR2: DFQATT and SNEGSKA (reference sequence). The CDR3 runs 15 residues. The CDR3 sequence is CSARDAPLRDSPLHF. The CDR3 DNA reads TGCAGTGCTAGAGATGCCCCTCTAAGGGATTCACCCCTCCACTTT.

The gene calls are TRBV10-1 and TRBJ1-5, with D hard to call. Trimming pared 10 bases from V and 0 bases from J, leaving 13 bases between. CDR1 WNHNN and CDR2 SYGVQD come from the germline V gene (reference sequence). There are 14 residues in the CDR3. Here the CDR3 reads CATREQCSNQPQHF. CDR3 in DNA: TGCGCCACCCGCGAGCAGTGTAGCAATCAGCCCCAGCATTTT.

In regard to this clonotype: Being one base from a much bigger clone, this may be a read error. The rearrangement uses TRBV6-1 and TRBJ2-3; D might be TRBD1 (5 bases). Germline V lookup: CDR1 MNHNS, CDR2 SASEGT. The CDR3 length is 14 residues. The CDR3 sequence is CASSRTPRTGTQYF. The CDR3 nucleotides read TGTGCCAGCAGTAGGACCCCTCGCACAGGTACGCAGTATTTT.

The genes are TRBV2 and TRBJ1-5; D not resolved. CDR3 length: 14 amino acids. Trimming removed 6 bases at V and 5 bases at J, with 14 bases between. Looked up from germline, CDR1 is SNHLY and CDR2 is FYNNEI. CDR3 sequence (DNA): TGTGCCAGCAGCAAACTGCAGGATGATCAGCCCCAGCATTTT. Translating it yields CASSKLQDDQPQHF.

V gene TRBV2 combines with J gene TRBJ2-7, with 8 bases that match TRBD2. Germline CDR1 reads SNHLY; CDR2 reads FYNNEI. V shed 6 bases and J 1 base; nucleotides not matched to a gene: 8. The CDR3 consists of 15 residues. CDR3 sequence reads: CASRTEERGSYEQYF. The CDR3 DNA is TGTGCCAGCAGGACTGAGGAGCGGGGGTCCTACGAGCAGTACTTC.

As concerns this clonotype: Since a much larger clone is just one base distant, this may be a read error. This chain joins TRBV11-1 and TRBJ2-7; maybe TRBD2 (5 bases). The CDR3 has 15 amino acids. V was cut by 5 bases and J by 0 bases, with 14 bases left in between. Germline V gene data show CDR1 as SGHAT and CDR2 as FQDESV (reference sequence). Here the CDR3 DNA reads TGTGCCAGCAGCCAAGGAGGTTGTAGCTCCTACGAGCAGTACTTC. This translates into CASSQGGCSSYEQYF. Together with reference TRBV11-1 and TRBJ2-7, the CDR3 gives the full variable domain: EAEVAQSPRYKITEKSQAVAFWCDPISGHATLYWYRQILGQGPELLVQFQDESVVDDSQLPKDRFSAERLKGVDSTLKIQPAELGDSAMYLCASSQGGCSSYEQYFGPGTRLTVT.

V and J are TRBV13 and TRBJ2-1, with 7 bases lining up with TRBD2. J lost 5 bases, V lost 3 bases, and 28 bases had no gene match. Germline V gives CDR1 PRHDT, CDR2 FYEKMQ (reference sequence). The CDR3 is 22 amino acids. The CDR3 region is CASSFFVLGERGAFPWDNEQFF. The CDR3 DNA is TGTGCCAGCAGCTTTTTCGTGTTAGGCGAGCGGGGAGCGTTTCCCTGGGACAATGAGCAGTTCTTC.

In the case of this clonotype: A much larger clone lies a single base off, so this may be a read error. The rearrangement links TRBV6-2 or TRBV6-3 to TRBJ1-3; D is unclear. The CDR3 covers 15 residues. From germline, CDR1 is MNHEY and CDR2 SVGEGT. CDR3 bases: TGTGCCAGCAGTTACGTGCCCGGGTTTGGAAACACCATGTATTTT. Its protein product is CASSYVPGFGNTMYF.

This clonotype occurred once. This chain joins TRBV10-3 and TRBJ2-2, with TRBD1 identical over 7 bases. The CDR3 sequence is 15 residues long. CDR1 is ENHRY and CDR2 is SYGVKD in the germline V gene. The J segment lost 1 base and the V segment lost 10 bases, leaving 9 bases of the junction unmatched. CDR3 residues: CATLATGQNTGELFF. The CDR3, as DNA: TGTGCCACCTTAGCGACAGGGCAGAACACCGGGGAGCTGTTTTTT.

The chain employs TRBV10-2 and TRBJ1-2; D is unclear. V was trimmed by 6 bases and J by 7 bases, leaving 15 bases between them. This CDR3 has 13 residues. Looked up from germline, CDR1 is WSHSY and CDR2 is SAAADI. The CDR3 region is CASSPTGIRGYTF. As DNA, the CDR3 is TGCGCCAGCAGCCCCACCGGGATCCGTGGCTACACCTTC.

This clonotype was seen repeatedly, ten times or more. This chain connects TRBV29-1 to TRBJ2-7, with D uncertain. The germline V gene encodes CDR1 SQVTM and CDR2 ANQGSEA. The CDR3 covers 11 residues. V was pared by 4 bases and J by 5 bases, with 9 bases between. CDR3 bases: TGCAGCGTTGGGTACACCAACGAGCAGTACTTC. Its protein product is CSVGYTNEQYF.

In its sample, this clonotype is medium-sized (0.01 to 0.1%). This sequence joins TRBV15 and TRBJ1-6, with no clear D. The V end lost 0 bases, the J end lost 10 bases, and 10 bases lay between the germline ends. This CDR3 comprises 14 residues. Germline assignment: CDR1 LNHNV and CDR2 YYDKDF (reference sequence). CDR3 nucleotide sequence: TGTGCCACCAGCAGAGATAGGGAGGGATCACCCCTCCACTTT. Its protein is CATSRDREGSPLHF.

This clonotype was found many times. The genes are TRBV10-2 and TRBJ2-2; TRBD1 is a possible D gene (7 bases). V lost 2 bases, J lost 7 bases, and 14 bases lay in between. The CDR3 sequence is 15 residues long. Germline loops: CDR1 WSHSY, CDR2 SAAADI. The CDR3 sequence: CASSEGGGQSGELFF. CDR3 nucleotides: TGCGCCAGCAGTGAGGGAGGGGGACAGAGCGGGGAGCTGTTTTTT.

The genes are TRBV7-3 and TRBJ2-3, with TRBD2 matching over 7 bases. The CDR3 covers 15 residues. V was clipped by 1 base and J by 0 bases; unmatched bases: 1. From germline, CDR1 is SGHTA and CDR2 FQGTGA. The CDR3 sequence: CASSLSGGSTDTQYF. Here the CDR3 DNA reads TGTGCCAGCAGCTTAAGCGGGGGAAGCACAGATACGCAGTATTTT.

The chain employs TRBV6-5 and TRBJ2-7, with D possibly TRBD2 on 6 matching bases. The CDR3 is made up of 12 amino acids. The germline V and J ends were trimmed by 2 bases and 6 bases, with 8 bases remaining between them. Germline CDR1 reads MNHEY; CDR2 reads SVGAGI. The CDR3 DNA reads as TGTGCCAGCAGTTACAGACTAGGCGAGCAGTACTTC. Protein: CASSYRLGEQYF.

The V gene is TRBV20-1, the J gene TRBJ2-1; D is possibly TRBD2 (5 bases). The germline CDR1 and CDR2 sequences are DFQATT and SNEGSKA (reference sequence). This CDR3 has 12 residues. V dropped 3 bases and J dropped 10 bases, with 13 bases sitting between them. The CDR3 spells CSARPLAVEQFF. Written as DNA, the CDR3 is TGCAGTGCTAGGCCCCTAGCTGTGGAGCAGTTCTTC.